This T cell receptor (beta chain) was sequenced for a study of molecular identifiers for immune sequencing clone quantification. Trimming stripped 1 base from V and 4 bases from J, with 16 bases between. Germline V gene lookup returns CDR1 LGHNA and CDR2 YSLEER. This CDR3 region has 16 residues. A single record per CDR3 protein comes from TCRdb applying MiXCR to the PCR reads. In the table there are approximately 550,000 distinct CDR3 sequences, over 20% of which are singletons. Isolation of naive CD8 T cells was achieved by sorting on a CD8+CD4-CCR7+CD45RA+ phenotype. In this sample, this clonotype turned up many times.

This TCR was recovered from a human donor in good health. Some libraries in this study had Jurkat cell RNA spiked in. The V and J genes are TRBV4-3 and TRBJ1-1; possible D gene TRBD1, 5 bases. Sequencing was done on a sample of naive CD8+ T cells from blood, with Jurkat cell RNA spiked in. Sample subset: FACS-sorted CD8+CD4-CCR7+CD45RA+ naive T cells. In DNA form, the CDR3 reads TGCGCCAGCAGCCAAGCACCGGGACTCCCAAGCACTGAAGCTTTCTTT. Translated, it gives CASSQAPGLPSTEAFF.